The 22 T cell receptor beta chains below were found in one sample sequenced in a study of OX40 agonist ivuxolimab in advanced cancers. Data came from immunoSEQ multiplex PCR; TCRdb stores just in-frame clones and leaves some out. The repertoire has 50,000 or so clones, about 79% of them found once; the top ten carry 2% to 3%. Sequences were derived from CD4+ or CD8+ T cells sorted from blood, sampled in a trial of the OX40 agonist ivuxolimab. Source of these receptors: an adult with an advanced solid tumor such as melanoma, head and neck, liver or kidney cancer.

Points on this clone: A junction end diverges from the germline sequence, so it may reflect a read error. The V and J genes are TRBV5-1 and TRBJ2-3; a possible D gene is TRBD2 (5 bases). The CDR3 covers 14 residues. The V gene's germline CDR1 is SGHRS and CDR2 YFSETQ. CDR3 loop: CASSLTSSKDTQYF. The DNA for the CDR3 is TGCGCCAGCAGCTTGACGTCTAGCAAAGATACGCAGTATTTT.

The rearrangement links TRBV7-2 to TRBJ2-5; D tentatively reads TRBD1 or TRBD2 (6 bases each). V shed 5 bases and J shed 2 bases, with 18 bases lying between them. The CDR3 sequence is 16 residues long. CDR1 and CDR2 from the germline V gene are SGHTA and FQGNSA. The CDR3 here is CASSRWGAGKQETQYF. The CDR3 nucleotides read TGTGCCAGCAGCCGTTGGGGGGCCGGCAAGCAAGAGACCCAGTACTTC.

The chain uses TRBV7-2 and TRBJ2-2; no definite D call. This CDR3 is 14 amino acids long. Germline V gene data show CDR1 as SGHTA and CDR2 as FQGNSA. V shed 4 bases and J shed 4 bases, with 10 bases lying between them. The CDR3 DNA reads TGTGCCAGCAGCTCCAGACTGGTCACCGGGGAGCTGTTTTTT. Its translation: CASSSRLVTGELFF. Complete variable domain (other parts from reference TRBV7-2 and TRBJ2-2): GAGVSQSPSNKVTEKGKDVELRCDPISGHTALYWYRQSLGQGLEFLIYFQGNSAPDKSGLPSDRFSAERTGGSVSTLTIQRTQQEDSAVYLCASSSRLVTGELFFGEGSRLTVL.

This clone appeared a few times. V gene TRBV27 combines with J gene TRBJ1-6; 9 bases map to TRBD1. After removal of 4 bases from V and 7 bases from J, the junction contained 8 bases not matched to a gene. The CDR3 is made up of 16 amino acids. Germline lookup yields CDR1 MNHEY and CDR2 SMNVEV (reference sequence). CDR3 nucleotide sequence: TGTGCCAGCAGTTACAGCGGACAGGGGATAAATTCACCCCTCCACTTT. It is translated as CASSYSGQGINSPLHF.

The chain combines TRBV5-6 with TRBJ2-4, with D tentatively TRBD2 (5 bases). The germline V gene has CDR1 SGHDT and CDR2 YYEEEE. The CDR3 sequence is 12 residues long. The V end lost 4 bases, the J end lost 9 bases, and 11 bases lay between the germline ends. The CDR3 loop reads CASSPGGGIQYF. CDR3 bases: TGTGCCAGCAGCCCTGGAGGAGGCATTCAGTACTTC.

J is TRBJ2-1 and V is TRBV6-1; unclear D gene. V dropped 7 bases and J dropped 5 bases, with 12 bases sitting between them. This CDR3 has 13 amino acids. Per the germline V gene, CDR1 is MNHNS and CDR2 is SASEGT. The CDR3 loop is CASKGSGNNEQFF. The CDR3 nucleotides are TGTGCCAGCAAGGGATCAGGAAACAATGAGCAGTTCTTC.

As for this clone: Mismatch with germline at one junction end may stem from a read error. V gene TRBV6-5 combines with J gene TRBJ1-5, with D hard to call. Germline V CDR1 and CDR2: MNHEY, SVGAGI. The CDR3 length is 14 residues. The CDR3: CATSNTNRNQPQHF. DNA of the CDR3: TGTGCCACCAGTAACACGAACCGCAATCAGCCCCAGCATTTT.

This clone appeared once. The V and J genes are TRBV11-2 and TRBJ1-2, with 7 bases lining up with TRBD1. The CDR3 loop spans 15 amino acids. CDR1 and CDR2 from the germline V gene are SGHAT and FQNNGV. The ends lost 4 bases at V and 5 bases at J; junction bases unmatched: 10. CDR3 protein: CASSSSWDRPYGYTF. CDR3 sequence (DNA): TGTGCCAGCAGCTCCTCGTGGGACAGACCTTATGGCTACACCTTC.

V and J are TRBV7-2 and TRBJ2-7; D possibly corresponds to TRBD2 (5 bases). The CDR3 is 14 residues long. V was pared by 7 bases and J by 1 base, with 14 bases between. Germline values: CDR1 SGHTA, CDR2 FQGNSA. DNA of the CDR3: TGTGCCAGCACCGCCGCCGGGGTATCCTACGAGCAGTACTTC. Its translation: CASTAAGVSYEQYF.

V usage is TRBV5-1 and J usage is TRBJ2-1; the match to TRBD1 covers 10 bases. Trimming took 5 bases from V and 7 from J; bases not matched to a gene: 9. CDR3 size: 15 residues. CDR1 is SGHRS and CDR2 is YFSETQ in the germline V gene. Here the CDR3 reads CASRKTGGEMNEQFF. The CDR3 DNA reads TGCGCCAGCAGAAAGACAGGGGGCGAAATGAATGAGCAGTTCTTC.

This chain links TRBV5-1 with TRBJ2-4; 8 positions agree with TRBD2. The CDR3 runs to 16 residues. The V gene's germline CDR1 is SGHRS and CDR2 YFSETQ. V was pared by 4 bases and J by 8 bases, with 14 bases of the junction left unmatched. The CDR3 sequence: CASSSSGTSGGDIQYF. The CDR3 DNA reads as TGCGCCAGCAGCAGCAGTGGTACTAGCGGAGGGGACATTCAGTACTTC.

As to this clone: Sequence at one end of the junction differs from germline and may be a read error. The chain is built from TRBV6-1 and TRBJ2-2, with TRBD1 matching 9 bases. The CDR3 is made up of 17 amino acids. CDR1 MNHNS and CDR2 SASEGT come from the germline V gene. As DNA, the CDR3 is TGTGCCATCAGTGCCCGACAGGGGGAGGTGAACACCGGGGAGCTGTTTTTT. Its translation: CAISARQGEVNTGELFF.

The count of this clone is one. The V gene is TRBV7-2, the J gene TRBJ1-6; 9 bases agree with TRBD1. Unmatched junction bases numbered 10, after V lost 3 bases and J lost 7 bases. CDR1 SGHTA and CDR2 FQGNSA come from the germline V gene. This CDR3 has 17 amino acids. Here the CDR3 DNA reads TGTGCCAGCAGCTTTATAAGCGGTGGGACAGGGAATTCACCCCTCCACTTT. Its protein product is CASSFISGGTGNSPLHF.

Concerning this clone itself: This same CDR3 is encoded by further DNA sequences in the sample. The chain uses TRBV6-5 and TRBJ1-5, with a possible D match to TRBD1 (6 bases). The CDR3 extends over 15 amino acids. CDR1 is MNHEY and CDR2 is SVGAGI in the germline V gene. V lost 6 bases and J lost 0, with 12 bases in between. This chain's CDR3 is CASSSDRNSNQPQHF. In nucleotides, the CDR3 is TGTGCCAGCAGCTCAGACAGGAATAGCAATCAGCCCCAGCATTTT.

V gene TRBV6-4 combines with J gene TRBJ1-5, with 7 bases that match TRBD1. Germline V gene lookup returns CDR1 MRHNA and CDR2 SNTAGT. The V segment lost 6 bases and the J segment 10 bases; nucleotides outside the gene matches: 18. CDR3 length equals 16 residues. The CDR3 nucleotides are TGTGCCAGCAGCCCCCCCCGGGACAGTCCCCAGGGACCCCAGCATTTT. This sequence encodes CASSPPRDSPQGPQHF.

Only a few counts were recorded for this clone. V gene TRBV4-1 combines with J gene TRBJ2-1; 8 bases fit TRBD2. This CDR3 is 15 amino acids long. V dropped 3 bases and J dropped 0; count of bases not matched to a gene: 1. Germline lookup yields CDR1 MGHRA and CDR2 YSYEKL. In DNA, the CDR3 is TGCGCCAGCAGCCAGACTAGCGACTCCTACAATGAGCAGTTCTTC. This translates into CASSQTSDSYNEQFF.

On this clone itself: The junction differs from germline at one of its ends, possibly a read error. CDR3 in DNA: TGCGCCAGCAGCTTCTCCGGGACGGACTATAATTCACCCCTCCACTTT. This encodes CASSFSGTDYNSPLHF. The chain uses TRBV5-4 and TRBJ1-6, with D tentatively TRBD1 (5 bases). The germline V gene has CDR1 SGHNT and CDR2 YYREEE (reference sequence). CDR3 length: 16 amino acids.

The gene calls are TRBV2 and TRBJ1-2; no clear D. Germline CDR1 and CDR2: SNHLY and FYNNEI. The CDR3 contains 14 residues. The germline V and J ends were trimmed by 6 bases and 2 bases, with 13 bases remaining between them. CDR3 region: CASRGETENYGYTF. The CDR3, as DNA: TGTGCCAGCAGGGGAGAGACGGAAAACTATGGCTACACCTTC.

The chain couples TRBV19 to TRBJ1-1, with D maybe TRBD1 (5 bases). The V gene's germline CDR1 is LNHDA and CDR2 SQIVND (reference sequence). Trimming took off 3 bases at V and 4 bases at J, with 9 bases between the two ends. The CDR3 spans 13 residues. The CDR3 DNA follows: TGTGCCAGTAGTATTACAGGTTTCACTGAAGCTTTCTTT. It encodes CASSITGFTEAFF. Together with reference TRBV19 and TRBJ1-1, the CDR3 gives the full variable domain: DGGITQSPKYLFRKEGQNVTLSCEQNLNHDAMYWYRQDPGQGLRLIYYSQIVNDFQKGDIAEGYSVSREKKESFPLTVTSAQKNPTAFYLCASSITGFTEAFFGQGTRLTVV.

The chain couples TRBV7-2 to TRBJ1-2; unclear D gene. Germline values: CDR1 SGHTA, CDR2 FQGNSA. The CDR3 sequence is 13 residues long. Trimming took 1 base from V and 5 from J, leaving 8 bases between them. The CDR3 nucleotides are TGTGCCAGCAGCTTAGAGTGGGGATATGGCTACACCTTC. This translates into CASSLEWGYGYTF. Drawing the rest from reference TRBV7-2 and TRBJ1-2, the complete variable domain is GAGVSQSPSNKVTEKGKDVELRCDPISGHTALYWYRQSLGQGLEFLIYFQGNSAPDKSGLPSDRFSAERTGGSVSTLTIQRTQQEDSAVYLCASSLEWGYGYTFGSGTRLTVV.

The rearrangement uses TRBV6-5 and TRBJ1-1; D not resolved. V lost 5 bases and J lost 7, with 14 bases in between. The germline V gene encodes CDR1 MNHEY and CDR2 SVGAGI. The CDR3 has 13 residues. The CDR3 spells CASSTLERIEAFF. CDR3 DNA: TGTGCCAGCAGTACCCTCGAACGGATTGAAGCTTTCTTT.

This clone was detected only once. The genes are TRBV11-3 and TRBJ2-7; tentative D call: TRBD1 (6 bases). Germline V gene lookup returns CDR1 SGHNT and CDR2 YENEEA. The CDR3 consists of 15 residues. V lost 3 bases, J lost 0 bases, and 12 bases lay in between. The CDR3 DNA reads as TGTGCCAGCAGCTTGGGAGAGGACAGCTCCTACGAGCAGTACTTC. This encodes CASSLGEDSSYEQYF.